This T cell receptor (beta chain) was sequenced during a study of CXCR3-negative and CXCR3-positive naive CD8 T cells. Note on this clonotype: Its antigen is unidentified.

Through 5' RACE with UMI labels, the TRB cDNA libraries were prepared. TCRdb reanalyzed the 5' RACE reads and collapses them to one entry per CDR3 protein, without DNA. This sample's table has about 89,000 distinct CDR3 sequences. Investigators sorted each CD8+ T cell subset in triplicate, taking over 250,000 cells each time. CD45RO-CCR7+CD27+CD95- marked naive CD8+ T cells. Study-level points and caveats: CXCR3-positive naive cells had TRB CDR3s that were more hydrophobic than CXCR3-negative naive cells had. TRBV-TRBJ usage matched between naive CXCR3-negative and CXCR3-positive cells but not between memory cells. In cryopreserved cells, CXCR3 expression partially decreased, and fresh PBMCs were used in most assays.

The CDR3 runs to 14 residues. Germline V gene sequence: CDR1 SEHNR, CDR2 FQNEAQ (reference sequence). The source of this sequence is a human donor in good health. Some clones in this sample may be carry-over from other donors' samples. Sequencing was carried out using naive CXCR3+ CD8+ T cells from blood. Indicated subset: CD45RO-CCR7+CD27+CD95- naive CD8+ T cells expressing CXCR3 (TNR3+). This sequence joins TRBV7-9 and TRBJ2-1. The CDR3 protein is CASSYSSSNNEQFF.